Listed below are T cell receptor beta chains from one sample, sequenced in a study of cytomegalovirus exposure and HLA in healthy donors. Profiling relied on immunoSEQ multiplex PCR, and the TCRdb table lists in-frame clones only, not all of them. The sample holds about 91,000 clones, about nine tenths seen once. Sample: PBMCs. The receptors were sampled from a man aged 18-30 years in good health and CMV-seronegative. Both conserved end residues are part of each CDR3. The D gene is left open where the match is weak. Size is stated for part of the rows, as once, few or many counts, or as a class when the clone is expanded.

J: TRBJ2-3
V: TRBV5-1
size: NA
D: TRBD2
DNA: TGCGCCAGCAGCTTGGCCACCGATGGACTAGCGAGGAGCACAGATACGCAGTATTTT
CDR3: CASSLATDGLARSTDTQYF

J: TRBJ1-3
V: TRBV25-1
size: NA
D: NA
DNA: TGTGCCAGCAGTGAGCCGGGGATCTCTGGAAACACCATATATTTT
CDR3: CASSEPGISGNTIYF

J: TRBJ2-7
V: TRBV28
size: NA
D: NA
DNA: TGTGCCAGCAGTTTAACCGGGAACGAGCAGTACTTC
CDR3: CASSLTGNEQYF

J: TRBJ1-1
V: TRBV9
size: NA
D: NA
DNA: TGTGCCAGCAGCGTAGGGCAGAAGATGAACACTGAAGCTTTCTTT
CDR3: CASSVGQKMNTEAFF

J: TRBJ2-1
V: TRBV14
size: NA
D: TRBD1
DNA: TGTGCCAGCAGCGTACAGACAGGGTCCTACAATGAGCAGTTCTTC
CDR3: CASSVQTGSYNEQFF

J: TRBJ2-7
V: TRBV6-5
size: NA
D: TRBD2
DNA: TGTGCCAGCAGCCTCGGGACTAGCGGAACCTACGAGCAGTACTTC
CDR3: CASSLGTSGTYEQYF

J: TRBJ2-7
V: TRBV7-9
size: NA
D: NA
DNA: TGTGCCAGCAGCCATCGGGACACCCCCTACGAGCAGTACTTC
CDR3: CASSHRDTPYEQYF

J: TRBJ1-2
V: TRBV19
size: NA
D: NA
DNA: TGTGCCAGTAGTCCGCAGAGGTATGGCTACACCTTC
CDR3: CASSPQRYGYTF

J: TRBJ1-1
V: TRBV11-2
size: once
D: TRBD1
DNA: TGTGCCAGCAGCCCCAACAGGGGGCACACTGAAGCTTTCTTT
CDR3: CASSPNRGHTEAFF

J: TRBJ2-7
V: TRBV6-1
size: NA
D: NA
DNA: TGTGCCAGCAGTGAAGCGGGGCAGGGGCCCCCCGAGCAGTACTTC
CDR3: CASSEAGQGPPEQYF

J: TRBJ1-3
V: TRBV18
size: NA
D: NA
DNA: TGTGCCAGCTCACTCAGCGGTACCCCTGGAAACACCATATATTTT
CDR3: CASSLSGTPGNTIYF

J: TRBJ2-3
V: TRBV15
size: NA
D: TRBD2
DNA: TGTGCCACCAGCGCAACTAGCGGGAGCTCGGATACGCAGTATTTT
CDR3: CATSATSGSSDTQYF

J: TRBJ2-7
V: TRBV28
size: NA
D: NA
DNA: TGTGCCAGCAGTTCAACACCAGGGGTGGTGAACTCCTACGAGCAGTACTTC
CDR3: CASSSTPGVVNSYEQYF

J: TRBJ2-2
V: TRBV28
size: NA
D: NA
DNA: TGTGCCAGCAGTTTAGATCCAGGCGCCGGGGAGCTGTTTTTT
CDR3: CASSLDPGAGELFF

J: TRBJ2-6
V: TRBV19
size: NA
D: TRBD1
DNA: TGTGCCAGTAGTAGCCTCGGACAGGGTGTCGGGGCCAACGTCCTGACTTTC
CDR3: CASSSLGQGVGANVLTF

J: TRBJ2-5
V: TRBV11-2
size: NA
D: TRBD2
DNA: TGTGCCAGCAGCTTACGGGGGGACGGCGAGACCCAGTACTTC
CDR3: CASSLRGDGETQYF

J: TRBJ2-1
V: TRBV11-2
size: once
D: NA
DNA: TGTGCCAGCAGCTCGCTGCAGGGCAACTACAATGAGCAGTTCTTC
CDR3: CASSSLQGNYNEQFF

J: TRBJ2-2
V: TRBV29-1
size: once
D: NA
DNA: TGCAGCGTTACACTACCGGGAGGGGGCAGGGGGGAGCTGTTTTTT
CDR3: CSVTLPGGGRGELFF

J: TRBJ2-1
V: TRBV7-3
size: NA
D: TRBD2
DNA: TGTGCCAGCAGCAAGACTAGCGGGCCCTACAATGAGCAGTTCTTC
CDR3: CASSKTSGPYNEQFF

J: TRBJ2-4
V: TRBV27
size: NA
D: TRBD1
DNA: TGTGCCAGCAGTTTTTGGGCCGGACAGGGGCAGTACTTC
CDR3: CASSFWAGQGQYF

J: TRBJ2-7
V: TRBV5-1
size: NA
D: TRBD1
DNA: TGCGCCAGCAGCTTACGGGACAGTCCCTACGAGCAGTACTTC
CDR3: CASSLRDSPYEQYF

J: TRBJ2-3
V: TRBV11-2
size: NA
D: NA
DNA: TGTGCCAGCAGCCCAGGCGGGTCTAGAGATACGCAGTATTTT
CDR3: CASSPGGSRDTQYF

J: TRBJ2-1
V: TRBV7-3
size: once
D: NA
DNA: TGTGCCAGCAGCTGGGCTGGGAGGTCCCCTAACAATGAGCAGTTCTTC
CDR3: CASSWAGRSPNNEQFF

J: TRBJ2-7
V: TRBV2
size: NA
D: TRBD2
DNA: TGTGCCAGCAGGGAGGGACTAGCGGGTCCCTACGAGCAGTACTTC
CDR3: CASREGLAGPYEQYF

J: TRBJ2-7
V: TRBV11-2
size: few
D: TRBD2
DNA: TGTGCCAGCAGCTTAGTTAGCGGGAGCTACGAGCAGTACTTC
CDR3: CASSLVSGSYEQYF

J: TRBJ2-1
V: TRBV4-3
size: NA
D: NA
DNA: TGCGCCAGCAGCCAAGTGCGGGGTTTAACTGAGCAGTTCTTC
CDR3: CASSQVRGLTEQFF

J: TRBJ2-5
V: TRBV14
size: NA
D: TRBD1
DNA: TGTGCCAGCAGCCAGACAGGGGGGCTTCGCTGGGAGCAGTACTTC
CDR3: CASSQTGGLRWEQYF

J: TRBJ1-4
V: TRBV9
size: NA
D: TRBD1
DNA: TGTGCCAGCAGCCCCCGGGGGACAGGCCAGGGGGAAAAACTGTTTTTT
CDR3: CASSPRGTGQGEKLFF

J: TRBJ1-2
V: TRBV29-1
size: NA
D: TRBD1
DNA: TGCAGCGTTGCGGGACAGGCCTATGGCTACACCTTC
CDR3: CSVAGQAYGYTF

J: TRBJ1-1
V: TRBV9
size: NA
D: NA
DNA: TGTGCCAGCAGCGTAGATGTCCGAGGGGGAAACACTGAAGCTTTCTTT
CDR3: CASSVDVRGGNTEAFF

J: TRBJ2-7
V: TRBV7-9
size: NA
D: NA
DNA: TGTGCCAGCAGCTCCCCCATCAATTCCTACGAGCAGTACTTC
CDR3: CASSSPINSYEQYF

J: TRBJ2-1
V: TRBV7-6
size: once
D: NA
DNA: TGTGCCAGCAGCTTAGCGGGCGCGTACCAGTTCTTC
CDR3: CASSLAGAYQFF

J: TRBJ2-1
V: TRBV21-1
size: NA
D: NA
DNA: TGTGCCAGCAGCGATGGGTCCGGGACAGGGGAGAATGAGCAGTTCTTC
CDR3: CASSDGSGTGENEQFF

J: TRBJ2-2
V: TRBV28
size: NA
D: TRBD1
DNA: TGTGCCAGCAGTCGACAGGGTCCCGGGGAGCTGTTTTTT
CDR3: CASSRQGPGELFF

J: TRBJ2-2
V: TRBV28
size: NA
D: TRBD1
DNA: TGTGCCGGCAGTTTAATAGGACAGGGGTCCGGGGAGCTGTTTTTT
CDR3: CAGSLIGQGSGELFF

J: TRBJ2-5
V: TRBV2
size: NA
D: TRBD2
DNA: TGTGCCAGCAGGAGTAGCGGGATAGAGACCCAGTACTTC
CDR3: CASRSSGIETQYF

J: TRBJ1-1
V: TRBV29-1
size: NA
D: NA
DNA: TGCAGCGCCGGGAAGGCGAACACTGAAGCTTTCTTT
CDR3: CSAGKANTEAFF

J: TRBJ1-4
V: TRBV6-1
size: NA
D: NA
DNA: TGTGCCAGCCGCCCCAGGGGCCGGAATGAAAAACTGTTTTTT
CDR3: CASRPRGRNEKLFF

J: TRBJ2-7
V: TRBV28
size: NA
D: NA
DNA: TGTGCCAGCCAAGGAAGGCGGCGGGGAAACCTACGCGAGCAGTACTTC
CDR3: CASQGRRRGNLREQYF

J: TRBJ2-7
V: TRBV10-3
size: NA
D: TRBD1
DNA: TGTGCCATCAGTGAAGGGACAGGGGTAGACGAGCAGTACTTC
CDR3: CAISEGTGVDEQYF

J: TRBJ1-1
V: TRBV25-1
size: NA
D: NA
DNA: TGTGCCAGCAGTGAATGGAACTTTCGGGGTGAAGCTTTCTTT
CDR3: CASSEWNFRGEAFF